The 14 T cell receptor beta chains below come from one sample, sequenced in a study of blood T cell repertoires in COVID-19. Sequenced by immunoSEQ multiplex PCR; TCRdb stores in-frame clones only, minus some. The table includes just over 300,000 clones, approximately 83% detected once. Sample: PBMCs or T cells enriched from blood (not recorded which). Source of these receptors: a man in his thirties or forties who had recovered from COVID-19.

This clone was counted between two and nine times. The genes are TRBV9 and TRBJ2-1; TRBD1 is a possible D gene (5 bases). V dropped 4 bases and J dropped 7 bases, with 18 bases sitting between them. The length of the CDR3 is 15 residues. Germline assignment: CDR1 SGDLS and CDR2 YYNGEE. Here the CDR3 reads CASSPMDTLSNEQFF. The CDR3, as DNA: TGTGCCAGCAGCCCCATGGACACCCTTTCGAATGAGCAGTTCTTC.

This chain connects TRBV30 to TRBJ1-1; possible D gene TRBD1, 5 bases. This CDR3 comprises 13 residues. Germline V gene lookup returns CDR1 GTSNPN and CDR2 SVGIG (reference sequence). V was cut by 5 bases and J by 5 bases, with 15 bases left in between. Here the CDR3 DNA reads TGTGCCTGGCGACAGAGGAAGAGAACTGAAGCTTTCTTT. This translates into CAWRQRKRTEAFF.

The chain employs TRBV29-1 and TRBJ2-7, with D possibly TRBD1 on 7 matching bases. The CDR3 loop spans 14 amino acids. Per the germline V gene, CDR1 is SQVTM and CDR2 is ANQGSEA. V gave up 6 bases and J gave up 0 bases, with 15 bases separating them. CDR3 coding DNA: TGCAGCGTCTCAGGGGGGTCACCCTCCTACGAGCAGTACTTC. Its translation is CSVSGGSPSYEQYF.

This chain joins TRBV5-5 and TRBJ2-1; TRBD1 agrees at 7 bases. Trimming at V came to 1 base and at J to 4 bases, leaving 5 bases not matched to a gene. The CDR3 has 15 residues. The V gene's germline CDR1 is SGHKS and CDR2 YYEKEE (reference sequence). The CDR3 here is CASSLTGQPYNEQFF. The CDR3, as DNA: TGTGCCAGCAGCTTGACGGGACAGCCGTACAATGAGCAGTTCTTC. Full variable domain (remainder filled in from reference TRBV5-5 and TRBJ2-1): DAGVTQSPTHLIKTRGQQVTLRCSPISGHKSVSWYQQVLGQGPQFIFQYYEKEERGRGNFPDRFSARQFPNYSSELNVNALLLGDSALYLCASSLTGQPYNEQFFGPGTRLTVL.

This clone has only a few counts. The chain has TRBV15 and TRBJ2-1; 11 bases are a match to TRBD2. CDR3 length: 16 residues. Germline V gives CDR1 LNHNV, CDR2 YYDKDF (reference sequence). The V and J ends lost 4 bases and 0 bases, in that order; junction bases with no gene match: 2. The CDR3 loop is CATSKTSGGSYNEQFF. CDR3 coding DNA: TGTGCCACCAGCAAAACTAGCGGGGGCTCCTACAATGAGCAGTTCTTC.

This clone has just one count. CDR3 DNA sequence: TGTGCCAGCAGCTTGGGCCCGGGACAGTTACCGGGTGAGCTGTTTTTT. Translating it yields CASSLGPGQLPGELFF. The chain joins TRBV5-4 to TRBJ2-2; TRBD1 agrees at 7 bases. J was trimmed by 11 bases and V by 0 bases; bases with no gene match: 13. Germline V lookup: CDR1 SGHNT, CDR2 YYREEE (reference sequence). This CDR3 is 16 amino acids long.

The chain carries TRBV18 and TRBJ2-1, with TRBD2 identical over 9 bases. Germline-derived CDR1 and CDR2 are KGHSH and LQKENI. This CDR3 spans 15 amino acids. V shed 4 bases, J shed 4 bases, and the junction held 5 bases outside the gene matches. The CDR3 is CASSQLAGEYNEQFF. The CDR3 nucleotides read TGTGCCAGCTCACAATTAGCGGGGGAATACAATGAGCAGTTCTTC.

V and J are TRBV5-1 and TRBJ2-2, with a possible D match to TRBD1 (6 bases). Trimming removed 3 bases from V and 4 bases from J, with 13 bases in between. The CDR3 consists of 15 residues. Germline-derived CDR1 and CDR2 are SGHRS and YFSETQ. This CDR3 is CASSYSGQPTGELFF. As DNA, the CDR3 is TGCGCCAGCAGCTATTCTGGACAGCCCACCGGGGAGCTGTTTTTT.

This rearrangement joins TRBV5-6 to TRBJ1-1; 7 bases match TRBD1. The CDR3 spans 14 residues. The germline V gene has CDR1 SGHDT and CDR2 YYEEEE. The V and J ends lost 0 bases and 10 bases, in that order; junction bases with no gene match: 9. The CDR3 region is CASSLGRTGSVAFF. The CDR3 DNA reads TGTGCCAGCAGCTTGGGGCGGACAGGCTCCGTAGCTTTCTTT.

V and J are TRBV18 and TRBJ2-2, with no clear D. The CDR3 length is 15 residues. The germline V gene encodes CDR1 KGHSH and CDR2 LQKENI. Trimming shortened V by 0 bases and J by 4 bases, and 9 bases separated the two germline ends. The CDR3 DNA reads TGTGCCAGCTCACCACCGGGTAGGAGCACCGGGGAGCTGTTTTTT. Encoded protein: CASSPPGRSTGELFF.

This chain uses TRBV19 with TRBJ1-5; 7 bases line up with TRBD1. Germline values: CDR1 LNHDA, CDR2 SQIVND (reference sequence). V shed 5 bases, J shed 1 base, and the junction held 5 bases outside the gene matches. The CDR3 contains 15 residues. DNA for the CDR3: TGTGCCAGTAGTCGCGAGGGGGCAAGCAATCAGCCCCAGCATTTT. Translation: CASSREGASNQPQHF.

This sequence joins TRBV2 and TRBJ1-3; D gene unclear. Germline assignment: CDR1 SNHLY and CDR2 FYNNEI. The CDR3 is 13 residues long. V was shortened by 4 bases and J by 7 bases, with 11 bases between the two germline ends. CDR3 sequence reads: CASSVPGENTIYF. CDR3 sequence (DNA): TGTGCCAGCAGTGTTCCGGGAGAGAACACCATATATTTT. The full variable domain, completed using reference TRBV2 and TRBJ1-3, is EPEVTQTPSHQVTQMGQEVILRCVPISNHLYFYWYRQILGQKVEFLVSFYNNEISEKSEIFDDQFSVERPDGSNFTLKIRSTKLEDSAMYFCASSVPGENTIYFGEGSWLTVV.

V usage is TRBV7-8 and J usage is TRBJ1-2; maybe TRBD1 (6 bases). V lost 5 bases and J 4 bases, leaving 17 bases between the germline ends. CDR3 size: 15 residues. Germline-derived CDR1 and CDR2 are SGHVS and FQNEAQ. Written as DNA, the CDR3 is TGTGCCAGCAGCCGAGAAGGGACACAGACCTATGGCTACACCTTC. Its protein product is CASSREGTQTYGYTF.

The chain employs TRBV4-1 and TRBJ1-2, with D uncertain. The V end was cut by 1 base, the J end by 1 base, with 16 bases between. The germline gives CDR1 MGHRA, CDR2 YSYEKL. CDR3 length: 17 amino acids. The CDR3 spells CASSQGSWGGSNYGYTF. The CDR3 nucleotides read TGCGCCAGCAGCCAAGGGTCGTGGGGAGGGAGTAACTATGGCTACACCTTC.